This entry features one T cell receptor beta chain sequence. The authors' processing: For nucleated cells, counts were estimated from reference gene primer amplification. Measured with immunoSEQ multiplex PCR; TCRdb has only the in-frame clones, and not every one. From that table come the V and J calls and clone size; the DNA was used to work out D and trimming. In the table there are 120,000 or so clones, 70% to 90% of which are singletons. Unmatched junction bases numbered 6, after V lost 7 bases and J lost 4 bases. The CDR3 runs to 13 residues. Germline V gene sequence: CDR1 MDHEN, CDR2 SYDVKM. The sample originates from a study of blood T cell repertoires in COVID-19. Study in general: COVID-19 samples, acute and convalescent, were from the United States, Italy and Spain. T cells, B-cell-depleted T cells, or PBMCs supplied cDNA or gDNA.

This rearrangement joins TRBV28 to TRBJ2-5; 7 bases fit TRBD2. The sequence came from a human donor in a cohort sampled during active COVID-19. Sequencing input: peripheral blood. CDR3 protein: CASTTPGGETQYF. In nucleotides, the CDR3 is TGTGCCAGCACCACCCCGGGAGGAGAGACCCAGTACTTC.